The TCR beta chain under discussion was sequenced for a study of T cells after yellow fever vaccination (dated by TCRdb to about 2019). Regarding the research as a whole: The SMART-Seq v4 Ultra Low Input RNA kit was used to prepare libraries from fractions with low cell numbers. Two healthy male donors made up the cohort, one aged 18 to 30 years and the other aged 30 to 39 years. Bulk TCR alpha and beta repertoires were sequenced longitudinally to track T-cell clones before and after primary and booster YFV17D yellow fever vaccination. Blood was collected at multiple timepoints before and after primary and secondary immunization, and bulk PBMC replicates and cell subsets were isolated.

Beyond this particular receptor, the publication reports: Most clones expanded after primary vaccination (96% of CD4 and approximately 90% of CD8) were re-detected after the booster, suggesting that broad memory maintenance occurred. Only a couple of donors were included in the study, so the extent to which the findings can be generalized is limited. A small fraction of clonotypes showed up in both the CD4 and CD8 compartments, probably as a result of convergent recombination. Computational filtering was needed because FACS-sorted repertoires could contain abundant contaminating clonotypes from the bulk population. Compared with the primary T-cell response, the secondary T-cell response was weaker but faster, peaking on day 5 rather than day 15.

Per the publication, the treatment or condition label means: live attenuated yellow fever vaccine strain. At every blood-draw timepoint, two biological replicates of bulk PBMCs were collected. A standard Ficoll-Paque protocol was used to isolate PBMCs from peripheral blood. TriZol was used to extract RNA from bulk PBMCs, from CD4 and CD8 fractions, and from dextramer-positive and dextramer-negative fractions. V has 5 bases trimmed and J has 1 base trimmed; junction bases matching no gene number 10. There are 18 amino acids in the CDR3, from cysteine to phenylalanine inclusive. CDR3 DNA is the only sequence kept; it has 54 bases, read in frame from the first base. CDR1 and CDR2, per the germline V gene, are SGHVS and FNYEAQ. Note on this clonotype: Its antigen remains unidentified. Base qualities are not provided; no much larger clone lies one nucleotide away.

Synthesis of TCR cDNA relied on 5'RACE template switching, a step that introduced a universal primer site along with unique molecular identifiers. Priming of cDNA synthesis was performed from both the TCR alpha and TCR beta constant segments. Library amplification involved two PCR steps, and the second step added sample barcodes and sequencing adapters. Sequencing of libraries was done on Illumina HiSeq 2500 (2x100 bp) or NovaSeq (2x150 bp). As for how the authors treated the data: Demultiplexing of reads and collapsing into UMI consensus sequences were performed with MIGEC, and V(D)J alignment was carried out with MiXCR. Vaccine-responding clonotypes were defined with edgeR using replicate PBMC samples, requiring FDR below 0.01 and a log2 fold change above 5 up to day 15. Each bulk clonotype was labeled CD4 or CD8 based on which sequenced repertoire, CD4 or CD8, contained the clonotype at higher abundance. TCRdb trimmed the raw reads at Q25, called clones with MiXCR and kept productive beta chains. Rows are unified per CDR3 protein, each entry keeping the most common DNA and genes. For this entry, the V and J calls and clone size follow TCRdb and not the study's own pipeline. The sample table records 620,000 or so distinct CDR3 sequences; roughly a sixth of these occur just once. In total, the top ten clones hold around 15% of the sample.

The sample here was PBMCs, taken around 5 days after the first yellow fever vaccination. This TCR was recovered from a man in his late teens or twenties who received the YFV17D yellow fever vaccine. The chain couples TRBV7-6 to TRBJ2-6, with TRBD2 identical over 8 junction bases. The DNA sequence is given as TGTGCCAGCAGCCGCCCCCGGGAGGGGAGGTCTGGGGCCAACGTCCTGACTTTC. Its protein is CASSRPREGRSGANVLTF.